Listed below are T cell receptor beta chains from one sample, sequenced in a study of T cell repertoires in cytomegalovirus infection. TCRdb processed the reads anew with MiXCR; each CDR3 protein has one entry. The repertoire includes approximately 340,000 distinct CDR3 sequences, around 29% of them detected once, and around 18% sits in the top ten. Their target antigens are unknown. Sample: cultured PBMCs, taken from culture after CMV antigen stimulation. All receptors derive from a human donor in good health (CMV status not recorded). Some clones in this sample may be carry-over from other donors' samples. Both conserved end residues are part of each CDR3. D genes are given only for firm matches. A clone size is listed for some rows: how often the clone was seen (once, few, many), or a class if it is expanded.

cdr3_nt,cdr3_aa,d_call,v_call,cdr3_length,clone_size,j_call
TGTGCCAGTAGCGACAGGGTGGCTGAAGCTTTCTTT,CASSDRVAEAFF,TRBD1,TRBV19,12,few,TRBJ1-1
TGTGCCAGCAGTTACGGAGGGTTCTACAATGAGCAGTTCTTC,CASSYGGFYNEQFF,.,TRBV6-5,14,few,TRBJ2-1
TGTGCCAGCATGTGGCAGAGTAATGAAAAACTGTTTTTT,CASMWQSNEKLFF,.,TRBV2,13,.,TRBJ1-4
TGTGCCAGCAGCTTCGGGGGGGTTGCGGATGAAAAACTGTTTTTT,CASSFGGVADEKLFF,.,TRBV7-2,15,many,TRBJ1-4
TGTGCCAGCAGTTTCTTGGCTCCCCTCGTTCAGTACTTC,CASSFLAPLVQYF,.,TRBV27,13,.,TRBJ2-4
TGTGCCAGCCAGCCCGGGGGGGTATATGGCTACACCTTC,CASQPGGVYGYTF,.,TRBV6-1,13,few,TRBJ1-2
TGTGCCAGCAAGAAGCGACCTACACCCTACGAGCAGTACTTC,CASKKRPTPYEQYF,.,TRBV6-7,14,many,TRBJ2-7
TGCGCCAGCGGACCTGGACAGGGCGGGGAGCTGTTTTTT,CASGPGQGGELFF,TRBD1,TRBV5-1,13,.,TRBJ2-2
TGTGCCAGCAGCTCGCTCCTACAGGGGGAAGGCTACACCTTC,CASSSLLQGEGYTF,TRBD1,TRBV5-5,14,.,TRBJ1-2
TGCAGTGCTAGTGAGGCAGGGGCTGGGTCCTACGAGCAGTACTTC,CSASEAGAGSYEQYF,.,TRBV20-1,15,few,TRBJ2-7
TGTGCCAGCAGCCTATCGTTTGGTTACAATGAGCAGTTCTTC,CASSLSFGYNEQFF,.,TRBV7-4,14,many,TRBJ2-1
TGTGCCAGTAGCTCCGCGGCGACTGAAGCTTTCTTT,CASSSAATEAFF,.,TRBV19,12,.,TRBJ1-1
TGTGCCAGCAGTTTAGCGGGCCGGCTCCTGTCACTGAACACTGAAGCTTTCTTT,CASSLAGRLLSLNTEAFF,.,TRBV12-3/TRBV12-4,18,few,TRBJ1-1
TGTGCCAGCACCAACCGACTAGCGGGACTGTACGAGCAGTACTTC,CASTNRLAGLYEQYF,TRBD2,TRBV12-3/TRBV12-4,15,few,TRBJ2-7
TGTGCCAGCAGCGTCTTGGGGGGCCTCTACAATGAGCAGTTCTTC,CASSVLGGLYNEQFF,.,TRBV6-1,15,.,TRBJ2-1
TGTGCCAGCAGTTTAGGCCGGGCCCAGTACTTC,CASSLGRAQYF,.,TRBV27,11,.,TRBJ2-5
TGTGCCATCAGTGAGACAGACCGAGAAGAGACCCAGTACTTC,CAISETDREETQYF,.,TRBV10-3,14,.,TRBJ2-5
TGCAGTGCTACCAACAGCGGGGGGAGCACAGATACGCAGTATTTT,CSATNSGGSTDTQYF,TRBD2,TRBV20-1,15,.,TRBJ2-3
TGTGCCAGCAGTCGGGGGACGTACATGAACACAGATACGCAGTATTTT,CASSRGTYMNTDTQYF,.,TRBV27,16,.,TRBJ2-3
TGTGCCAGCAGTGAGAGGGGAGAGACCCAGTACTTC,CASSERGETQYF,.,TRBV6-1,12,.,TRBJ2-5
TGTGCCAGCAGTGGGGACAGCCGGAACTCCTACGAGCAGTACTTC,CASSGDSRNSYEQYF,TRBD1,TRBV2,15,.,TRBJ2-7
TGTGCCAGCAGTCTAACTGAACTAGCGGGAGGGCCTACCGGGGAGCTGTTTTTT,CASSLTELAGGPTGELFF,TRBD2,TRBV27,18,.,TRBJ2-2
TGTGCCAGCAGTCAAGGACAGGGGTTGGCCTACGAGCAGTACTTC,CASSQGQGLAYEQYF,TRBD1,TRBV6-5,15,few,TRBJ2-7
TGTGCCAGCAGCACTAGGAGGGGGACAGATACGCAGTATTTT,CASSTRRGTDTQYF,.,TRBV28,14,.,TRBJ2-3
TGTGCCAGTAGTATTCCGGGATTCGCCGGGGAGCTGTTTTTT,CASSIPGFAGELFF,.,TRBV19,14,.,TRBJ2-2
TGTGCCAGCAGGTTTAGGGGACCCGGGGAGCTGTTTTTT,CASRFRGPGELFF,.,TRBV27,13,.,TRBJ2-2
TGTGCCAGCAGCCCCCCCGGGTGGTCCGGCGGTTATAATGAAAAACTGTTTTTT,CASSPPGWSGGYNEKLFF,.,TRBV7-9,18,few,TRBJ1-4
TGTGCCAGCAGTTGGGACTCTGGGGCAAACTATGGCTACACCTTC,CASSWDSGANYGYTF,.,TRBV27,15,.,TRBJ1-2
TGCAGTGCTAGGGACAGGGGGAGCTCTGGGGCCAACGTCCTGACTTTC,CSARDRGSSGANVLTF,TRBD1,TRBV20-1,16,few,TRBJ2-6
TGTGCCAGCAGCTCGGCGGCAGGTCCCACAGATACGCAGTATTTT,CASSSAAGPTDTQYF,.,TRBV7-8,15,many,TRBJ2-3
TGTGCCAGCACCATGTCAGATTCGAGACCGAGCTCCTACAATGAGCAGTTCTTC,CASTMSDSRPSSYNEQFF,.,TRBV5-4,18,.,TRBJ2-1
TGTGCCAGCAGACAGGGGACTCAGCCCCAGCATTTT,CASRQGTQPQHF,TRBD1,TRBV6-5,12,.,TRBJ1-5
TGTGCCAGCAGTTACCTCCGGAGGAATGAAGCTTTCTTT,CASSYLRRNEAFF,.,TRBV6-2/TRBV6-3,13,.,TRBJ1-1
TGCAGTGCTAGAGTCAGCGGGGGGGCTCGGAATGAGCAGTTCTTC,CSARVSGGARNEQFF,TRBD2,TRBV20-1,15,.,TRBJ2-1
TGTGCCAGCAGCTTAGGGGGACCCGCCAGCGAGCAGTACTTC,CASSLGGPASEQYF,.,TRBV7-8,14,.,TRBJ2-7
TGTGCCAGCAGCGCCCGCCGACAGGGGGTCAATCAGCCCCAGCATTTT,CASSARRQGVNQPQHF,TRBD1,TRBV6-6,16,.,TRBJ1-5
TGTGCCAGCAGTTTACTTGGGGCAGGGGGGCGCCGGGGCGAGCAGTACTTC,CASSLLGAGGRRGEQYF,.,TRBV28,17,.,TRBJ2-7
TGTGCCAGTAGTATGGAGGGACTAGCGGGGGATAAGACCCAGTACTTC,CASSMEGLAGDKTQYF,TRBD2,TRBV19,16,few,TRBJ2-5
TGTGCCAGCGGACTGACAGCTCAGCCCCAGCATTTT,CASGLTAQPQHF,.,TRBV28,12,few,TRBJ1-5
TGTGCCAGCTCACCGCGTACAACGGGGGACTATGGCTACACCTTC,CASSPRTTGDYGYTF,.,TRBV18,15,.,TRBJ1-2
TGTGCCAGCAGTTTAGTTGCTTTCGGGTCTGGGGCCAACGTCCTGACTTTC,CASSLVAFGSGANVLTF,.,TRBV12-3/TRBV12-4,17,few,TRBJ2-6
TGTGCCAGCAGTGACAGGATTTTAGCCAAAAACATTCAGTACTTC,CASSDRILAKNIQYF,.,TRBV6-1,15,many,TRBJ2-4
TGTGCCAGCAGCTTAGGACAGTCAATACCCCAGCATTTT,CASSLGQSIPQHF,.,TRBV7-6,13,few,TRBJ1-5
TGTGCCACGGGACAGTTAACCACCGGGGAGCTGTTTTTT,CATGQLTTGELFF,TRBD1,TRBV6-2/TRBV6-3,13,few,TRBJ2-2
TGTGCCAGCAGCGGGGGTTGGGGCACTAGCACAGATACGCAGTATTTT,CASSGGWGTSTDTQYF,.,TRBV5-4,16,few,TRBJ2-3
TGTGCCAGCAGCCCCCAGGGTATCGAGCAGTACTTC,CASSPQGIEQYF,.,TRBV7-6,12,.,TRBJ2-7
TGTGCCAGCGTTGGCGCTAATAGCAATCAGCCCCAGCATTTT,CASVGANSNQPQHF,.,TRBV6-2/TRBV6-3,14,.,TRBJ1-5
TGTGCCAGTAGTAGGATTAGCGAAATTGCCTACAATGAGCAGTTCTTC,CASSRISEIAYNEQFF,.,TRBV19,16,.,TRBJ2-1
TGTGCCAGTAGTATAGTTGGGGGGACTAGCAATCAGCCCCAGCATTTT,CASSIVGGTSNQPQHF,.,TRBV19,16,.,TRBJ1-5
TGTGCCAGCAGCGGACAGAGGACAGTCTATGGCTACACCTTC,CASSGQRTVYGYTF,.,TRBV2,14,.,TRBJ1-2
TGTGCCAGCAGCTCCAACGGAAGGTATGGCTACACCTTC,CASSSNGRYGYTF,.,TRBV7-2,13,.,TRBJ1-2